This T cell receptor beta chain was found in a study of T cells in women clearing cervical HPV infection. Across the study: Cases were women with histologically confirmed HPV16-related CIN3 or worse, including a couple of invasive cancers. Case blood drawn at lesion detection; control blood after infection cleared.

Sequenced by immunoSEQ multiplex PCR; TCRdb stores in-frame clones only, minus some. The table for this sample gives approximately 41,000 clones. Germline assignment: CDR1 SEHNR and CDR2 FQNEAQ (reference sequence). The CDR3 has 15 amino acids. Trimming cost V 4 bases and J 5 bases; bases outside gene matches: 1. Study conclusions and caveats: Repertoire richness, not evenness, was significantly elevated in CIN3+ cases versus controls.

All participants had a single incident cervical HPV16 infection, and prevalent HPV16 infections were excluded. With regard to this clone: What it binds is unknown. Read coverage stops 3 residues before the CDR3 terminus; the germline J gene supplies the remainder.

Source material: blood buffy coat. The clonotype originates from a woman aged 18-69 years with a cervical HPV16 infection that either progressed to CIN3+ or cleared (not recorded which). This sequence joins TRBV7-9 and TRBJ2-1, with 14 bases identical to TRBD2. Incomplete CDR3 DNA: TGTGCCAGCAGCTCGGGACTAGCGGGGGACAATGAG. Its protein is CASSSGLAGDNE. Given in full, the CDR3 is CASSSGLAGDNEQFF.